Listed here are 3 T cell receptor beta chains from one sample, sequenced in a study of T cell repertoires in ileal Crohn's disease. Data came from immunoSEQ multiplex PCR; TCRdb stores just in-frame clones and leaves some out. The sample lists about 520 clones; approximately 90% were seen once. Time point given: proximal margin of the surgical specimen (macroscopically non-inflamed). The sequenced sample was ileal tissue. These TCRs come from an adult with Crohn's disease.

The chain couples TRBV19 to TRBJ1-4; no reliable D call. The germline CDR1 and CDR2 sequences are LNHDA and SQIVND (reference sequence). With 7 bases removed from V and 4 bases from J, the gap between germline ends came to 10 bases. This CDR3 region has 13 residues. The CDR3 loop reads CASTVRLNEKLFF. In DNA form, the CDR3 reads TGTGCCAGTACGGTCCGCCTTAATGAAAAACTGTTTTTT.

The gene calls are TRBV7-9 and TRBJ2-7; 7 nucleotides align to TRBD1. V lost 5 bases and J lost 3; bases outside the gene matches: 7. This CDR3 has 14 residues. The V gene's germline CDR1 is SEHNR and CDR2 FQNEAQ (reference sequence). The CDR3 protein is CASSPQGPNYEQYF. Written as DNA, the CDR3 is TGTGCCAGCAGCCCACAGGGGCCAAACTACGAGCAGTACTTC.

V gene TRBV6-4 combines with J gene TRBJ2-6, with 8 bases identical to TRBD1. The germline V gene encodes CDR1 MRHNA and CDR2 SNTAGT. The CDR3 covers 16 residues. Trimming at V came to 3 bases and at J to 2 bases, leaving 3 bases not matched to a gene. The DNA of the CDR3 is TGTGCCAGCAGTGAATCAGGGGGCGCTGGGGCCAACGTCCTGACTTTC. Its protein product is CASSESGGAGANVLTF.